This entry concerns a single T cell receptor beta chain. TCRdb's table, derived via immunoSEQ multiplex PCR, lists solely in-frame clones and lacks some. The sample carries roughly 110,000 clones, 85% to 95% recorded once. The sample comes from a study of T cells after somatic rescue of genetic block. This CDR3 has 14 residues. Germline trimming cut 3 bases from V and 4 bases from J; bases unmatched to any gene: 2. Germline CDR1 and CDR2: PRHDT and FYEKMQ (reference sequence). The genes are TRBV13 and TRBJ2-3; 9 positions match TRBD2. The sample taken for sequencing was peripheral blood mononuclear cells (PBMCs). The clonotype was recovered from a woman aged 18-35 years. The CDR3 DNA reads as TGTGCCAGCAGCTTTAGCGGGGGATCAGATACGCAGTATTTT. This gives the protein CASSFSGGSDTQYF.